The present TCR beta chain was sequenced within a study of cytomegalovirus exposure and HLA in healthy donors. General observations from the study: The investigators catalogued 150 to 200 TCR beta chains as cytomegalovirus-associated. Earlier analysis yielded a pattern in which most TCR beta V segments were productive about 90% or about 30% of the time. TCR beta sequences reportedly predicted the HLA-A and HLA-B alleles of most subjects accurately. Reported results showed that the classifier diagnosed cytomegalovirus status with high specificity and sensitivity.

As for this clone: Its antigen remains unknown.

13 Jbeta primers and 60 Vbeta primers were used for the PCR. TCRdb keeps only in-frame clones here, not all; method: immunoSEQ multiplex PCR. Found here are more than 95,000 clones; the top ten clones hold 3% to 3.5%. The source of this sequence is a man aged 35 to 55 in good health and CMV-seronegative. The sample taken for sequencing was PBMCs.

The CDR3 protein is CASSLTGAGNTIYF. The DNA of the CDR3 is TGTGCCAGCAGCTTAACAGGGGCTGGAAACACCATATATTTT. The chain carries TRBV11-2 and TRBJ1-3; the match to TRBD1 covers 7 bases. V lost 2 bases to trimming and J lost 2 bases; unmatched junction nucleotides: 0. The CDR3 sequence is 14 residues long. Germline V gene data show CDR1 as SGHAT and CDR2 as FQNNGV.